Listed here are 2 T cell receptor beta chains from one sample, sequenced in a study of cytomegalovirus exposure and HLA in healthy donors. The table came from immunoSEQ multiplex PCR; TCRdb's copy has only in-frame clones and leaves some out. In the table there are fewer than 150,000 clones, about 84% of which are singletons. The sequenced material came from PBMCs. All receptors derive from a young man in good health and CMV-seronegative.

V is TRBV10-3 and J is TRBJ1-5; 7 nucleotides align to TRBD1. CDR1 and CDR2 from the germline V gene are ENHRY and SYGVKD. The trim removed 4 bases at V and 4 bases at J, leaving 4 bases unmatched. The CDR3 totals 14 residues. Written as DNA, the CDR3 is TGTGCCATCAGTGGAGACAGGGAGAATCAGCCCCAGCATTTT. Its protein is CAISGDRENQPQHF.

This sequence joins TRBV11-3 and TRBJ2-1, with TRBD2 as a possible D gene (5 bases). The CDR3 totals 13 residues. V lost 5 bases and J lost 9, with 14 bases in between. CDR1 and CDR2 (germline): SGHNT, YENEEA. The chain's CDR3 is CASSAAWGVEQFF. The CDR3 region has the DNA TGTGCCAGCAGCGCAGCATGGGGAGTTGAGCAGTTCTTC.